This T cell receptor (beta chain) was documented in a study of CD8+CD57+ T cells in acquired aplastic anemia. For the study at large: Mean yield of DNA from sorted CD4+ and CD8+ cells was roughly 3.4 ug.

Profiling that covered TCR beta VDJ and CDR3 relied on genomic DNA as its template. TCRdb reprocessed the reads with MiXCR, giving one entry per CDR3 protein. The table includes about 200,000 distinct CDR3 sequences, 55% to 65% detected once. In patients chosen for sequencing, flow cytometry had shown CD8+CD57+ cell expansion. When blood sampling took place, the patients had received no therapy. Germline CDR1 is DFQATT and CDR2 is SNEGSKA (reference sequence). CDR3 length: 13 residues. Trimming removed 8 bases from V and 2 bases from J, with 15 bases in between. This clonotype was detected a few times.

This chain connects TRBV20-1 to TRBJ2-5; D is unclear. This receptor was identified in a human donor with aplastic anemia. The sequenced material came from sorted CD4+, CD8+, or CD8+CD57+ T cells (not recorded which) from PBMCs. CDR3 loop: CSPNSGDQETQYF. In DNA form, the CDR3 reads TGCAGTCCTAACTCGGGCGATCAAGAGACCCAGTACTTC.